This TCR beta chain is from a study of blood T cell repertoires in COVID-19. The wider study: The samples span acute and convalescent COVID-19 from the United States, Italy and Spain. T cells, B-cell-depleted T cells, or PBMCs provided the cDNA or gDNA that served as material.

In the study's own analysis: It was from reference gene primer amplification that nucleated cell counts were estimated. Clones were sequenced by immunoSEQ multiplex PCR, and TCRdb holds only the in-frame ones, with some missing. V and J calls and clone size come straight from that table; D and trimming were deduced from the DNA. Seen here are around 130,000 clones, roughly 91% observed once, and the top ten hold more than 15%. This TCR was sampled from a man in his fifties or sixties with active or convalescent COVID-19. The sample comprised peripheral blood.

Here the CDR3 reads CAWRSRDRGMNTEAFF. The CDR3 coding sequence is TGTGCCTGGAGGTCCCGGGACAGGGGAATGAACACTGAAGCTTTCTTT. This chain uses TRBV30 with TRBJ1-1; TRBD1 matches 10 bases. J was trimmed by 0 bases and V by 3 bases; bases with no gene match: 7. The germline V gene has CDR1 GTSNPN and CDR2 SVGIG (reference sequence). This CDR3 contains 16 residues. Together with reference TRBV30 and TRBJ1-1, the CDR3 gives the full variable domain: SQTIHQWPATLVQPVGSPLSLECTVEGTSNPNLYWYRQAAGRGLQLLFYSVGIGQISSEVPQNLSASRPQDRQFILSSKKLLLSDSGFYLCAWRSRDRGMNTEAFFGQGTRLTVV.